The 23 T cell receptor beta chains presented below share a single source sample, sequenced in a study of shared clonotypes between healthy human individuals. Generated by immunoSEQ multiplex PCR, the TCRdb table keeps only in-frame clones and is missing some. This sample has some 2.1 million clones, with around 95% found just once. Positive CCR7 selection of CD45RO-negative cells yielded the naive CD8 cells, and terminally differentiated effector memory CD45RA+ cells were excluded. Source material: naive CD8+ T cells from PBMCs. The receptors shown here come from a man between 18 and 29 years old in good health. Some clones in this sample may be carry-over from other donors' samples.

A single count supports this clone. The V and J genes are TRBV29-1 and TRBJ2-3, with 7 bases lining up with TRBD2. Germline V gene sequence: CDR1 SQVTM, CDR2 ANQGSEA. CDR3 length equals 15 residues. V lost 5 bases to trimming and J lost 0 bases; unmatched junction nucleotides: 8. CDR3 in DNA: TGCAGCGTTCGGGCTAGCGGAGCTAGCACAGATACGCAGTATTTT. Residues: CSVRASGASTDTQYF.

The rearrangement joins TRBV30 to TRBJ2-7; D not resolved. This CDR3 has 14 residues. Between the trimmed V and J ends, which lost 7 bases and 3 bases, there was a span of 19 bases. Germline V gene lookup returns CDR1 GTSNPN and CDR2 SVGIG (reference sequence). The DNA of the CDR3 is TGTGCCTCCATACATGGAGATTTTGGCTACGAGCAGTACTTC. Translated, it gives CASIHGDFGYEQYF.

This CDR3 is CASSLSINEATNEKLFF. CDR3 DNA sequence: TGTGCCAGCAGTTTGTCCATAAACGAAGCAACTAATGAAAAACTGTTTTTT. The chain links TRBV28 to TRBJ1-4; D is unclear. Trimming removed 3 bases from V and 0 bases from J, with 14 bases in between. CDR1 MDHEN and CDR2 SYDVKM come from the germline V gene. This CDR3 has 17 residues.

The CDR3 coding sequence is TGTGCCAGCAGTTTCTCCTTTCTGGGGGCCGGGGAGCTGTTTTTT. This encodes CASSFSFLGAGELFF. The chain is built from TRBV27 and TRBJ2-2; D assignment may be TRBD1 or TRBD2 (5 bases each). Looked up from germline, CDR1 is MNHEY and CDR2 is SMNVEV (reference sequence). CDR3 size: 15 residues. The ends were cut back, 3 bases at V and 6 bases at J, with 14 bases in the middle.

V is TRBV15 and J is TRBJ2-2; D could derive from TRBD1 or TRBD2 (6 bases each). The CDR3 is made up of 15 amino acids. V was shortened by 9 bases and J by 2 bases, with 16 bases between the two germline ends. Germline loops: CDR1 LNHNV, CDR2 YYDKDF (reference sequence). The CDR3 sequence: CATGGFSFNTGELFF. CDR3 coding DNA: TGTGCCACGGGGGGCTTCAGCTTCAACACCGGGGAGCTGTTTTTT.

This chain joins TRBV7-9 and TRBJ1-1, with TRBD1 matching 9 bases. The V gene's germline CDR1 is SEHNR and CDR2 FQNEAQ (reference sequence). J gave up 8 bases and V 3 bases, and 10 bases lay outside the gene matches. CDR3 length: 15 amino acids. This chain's CDR3 is CASSFINRGRGEAFF. The CDR3 coding sequence is TGTGCCAGCAGCTTCATAAACAGGGGGCGAGGGGAAGCTTTCTTT.

The chain couples TRBV19 to TRBJ2-1; the D is unclear. In germline, CDR1 is LNHDA, CDR2 SQIVND (reference sequence). The CDR3 totals 12 residues. Trimming removed 9 bases at V and 5 bases at J, with 11 bases between. The CDR3 DNA reads TGTGCCAGCTTAACCCCACACAATGAGCAGTTCTTC. It is translated as CASLTPHNEQFF.

The rearrangement uses TRBV7-9 and TRBJ2-6; 9 bases are shared with TRBD1. Germline lookup yields CDR1 SEHNR and CDR2 FQNEAQ (reference sequence). CDR3 size: 18 residues. V lost 6 bases to trimming and J lost 2 bases; unmatched junction nucleotides: 11. This chain's CDR3 is CASSSRDRVAPGANVLTF. The CDR3 coding sequence is TGTGCCAGCAGTTCACGGGACAGGGTTGCCCCTGGGGCCAACGTCCTGACTTTC.

This sequence joins TRBV29-1 and TRBJ2-2; D tentatively reads TRBD1 or TRBD2 (5 bases each). Germline values: CDR1 SQVTM, CDR2 ANQGSEA. The CDR3 length is 13 residues. Trimming removed 4 bases from V and 6 bases from J, with 12 bases in between. DNA of the CDR3: TGCAGCGTTGTGTTCTGGGACCCCGGGGAGCTGTTTTTT. Protein sequence: CSVVFWDPGELFF.

This chain uses TRBV9 with TRBJ1-2, with D perhaps TRBD1 (5 bases). The ends were cut back, 4 bases at V and 0 bases at J, with 19 bases in the middle. CDR3 length: 17 residues. Germline-derived CDR1 and CDR2 are SGDLS and YYNGEE. CDR3 DNA sequence: TGTGCCAGCAGCTCCCACCTGGGGGACGGAGCTAACTATGGCTACACCTTC. This codes for CASSSHLGDGANYGYTF. The entire variable domain, with the rest obtained from reference TRBV9 and TRBJ1-2, is as follows: DSGVTQTPKHLITATGQRVTLRCSPRSGDLSVYWYQQSLDQGLQFLIQYYNGEERAKGNILERFSAQQFPDLHSELNLSSLELGDSALYFCASSSHLGDGANYGYTFGSGTRLTVV.

The rearrangement links TRBV27 to TRBJ2-1, with 8 bases matching TRBD1. The trim removed 6 bases at V and 7 bases at J, leaving 8 bases unmatched. This CDR3 comprises 14 residues. Germline V gives CDR1 MNHEY, CDR2 SMNVEV (reference sequence). CDR3 residues: CASSLSTGGNEQFF. In nucleotides, the CDR3 is TGTGCCAGCAGCCTGTCTACAGGGGGGAATGAGCAGTTCTTC.

The V gene is TRBV6-5, the J gene TRBJ1-2; D remains unclear. CDR3 length equals 15 residues. V was trimmed by 0 bases and J by 8 bases, leaving 16 bases between them. Germline lookup yields CDR1 MNHEY and CDR2 SVGAGI. The CDR3, as DNA: TGTGCCAGCAGTTACTCGAAGGGAGGCGGGGAAGGCTACACCTTC. Protein: CASSYSKGGGEGYTF.

The chain recombines TRBV19 with TRBJ2-1; 10 nucleotides agree with TRBD1. CDR1 and CDR2 from the germline V gene are LNHDA and SQIVND (reference sequence). V dropped 5 bases and J dropped 7; count of bases not matched to a gene: 5. The CDR3 sequence is 14 residues long. Here the CDR3 DNA reads TGTGCCAGTAGTCTCTGGACAGGGGGGAATGAGCAGTTCTTC. It is translated as CASSLWTGGNEQFF.

The V gene is TRBV7-9, the J gene TRBJ2-7; tentative D call: TRBD2 (5 bases). V was cut by 5 bases and J by 9 bases, with 17 bases left in between. CDR3 length equals 13 residues. Germline-derived CDR1 and CDR2 are SEHNR and FQNEAQ (reference sequence). DNA for the CDR3: TGTGCCAGCAGCGGTGAGGGTGTGCGATTGCAGTACTTC. The encoded protein is CASSGEGVRLQYF. Full variable domain (remainder filled in from reference TRBV7-9 and TRBJ2-7): DTGVSQNPRHKITKRGQNVTFRCDPISEHNRLYWYRQTLGQGPEFLTYFQNEAQLEKSRLLSDRFSAERPKGSFSTLEIQRTEQGDSAMYLCASSGEGVRLQYFGPGTRLTVT.

V usage is TRBV2 and J usage is TRBJ2-3, with D perhaps matching TRBD2 (5 bases). The CDR3 loop spans 11 amino acids. V lost 6 bases to trimming and J lost 4 bases, with 5 bases between them. CDR1 is SNHLY, CDR2 FYNNEI, per germline. The CDR3 DNA follows: TGTGCCAGCAGGGAGGCAGATACGCAGTATTTT. This translates into CASREADTQYF.

This clone was counted between two and nine times. This sequence joins TRBV7-3 and TRBJ2-2; D gene uncertain. This CDR3 is built from 12 residues. Germline loops: CDR1 SGHTA, CDR2 FQGTGA. With 1 base removed from V and 6 bases from J, the gap between germline ends came to 3 bases. The CDR3: CASSLKPGELFF. As DNA, the CDR3 is TGTGCCAGCAGCTTAAAGCCCGGGGAGCTGTTTTTT. The entire variable domain, with the rest obtained from reference TRBV7-3 and TRBJ2-2, is as follows: GAGVSQTPSNKVTEKGKYVELRCDPISGHTALYWYRQSLGQGPEFLIYFQGTGAADDSGLPNDRFFAVRPEGSVSTLKIQRTERGDSAVYLCASSLKPGELFFGEGSRLTVL.

The gene calls are TRBV28 and TRBJ2-5; no clear D. This CDR3 is built from 12 residues. V was shortened by 6 bases and J by 1 base, with 6 bases between the two germline ends. From germline, CDR1 is MDHEN and CDR2 SYDVKM. CDR3 nucleotides: TGTGCCAGCAGCGCCCTCCAAGAGACCCAGTACTTC. Protein sequence: CASSALQETQYF.

Comments on this clone: Within the sample, other DNA sequences also encode this same CDR3. The chain employs TRBV7-9 and TRBJ1-1; no clear D. With 1 base removed from V and 4 bases from J, the gap between germline ends came to 7 bases. Germline-derived CDR1 and CDR2 are SEHNR and FQNEAQ (reference sequence). The CDR3 consists of 13 residues. In DNA, the CDR3 is TGTGCCAGCAGCTTAGGGGTATCCACTGAAGCTTTCTTT. Protein product: CASSLGVSTEAFF.

The V call is TRBV6-1, the J call TRBJ1-5; no definite D call. With 6 bases removed from V and 4 bases from J, the gap between germline ends came to 16 bases. There are 15 residues in the CDR3. Germline loops: CDR1 MNHNS, CDR2 SASEGT. CDR3 region: CASRARGTLNQPQHF. The DNA of the CDR3 is TGTGCCAGCAGAGCCCGGGGTACTTTAAATCAGCCCCAGCATTTT.

The CDR3, as DNA: TGTGCCAGCATGGGGATAAGGGACGTAATGGATTACAATCAGCCCCAGCATTTT. It yields the protein CASMGIRDVMDYNQPQHF. The chain couples TRBV2 to TRBJ1-5; D possibly corresponds to TRBD1 (5 bases). This CDR3 comprises 18 residues. CDR1 is SNHLY, CDR2 FYNNEI, per germline. Trimming left V 7 bases short and J 3 bases short, with 25 bases between.

The chain recombines TRBV27 with TRBJ2-1; D gene unclear. Looked up from germline, CDR1 is MNHEY and CDR2 is SMNVEV (reference sequence). The CDR3 consists of 13 residues. V lost 3 bases to trimming and J lost 7 bases, with 10 bases between them. The DNA of the CDR3 is TGTGCCAGCAGTTTGCGGTATTCAAATGAGCAGTTCTTC. This encodes CASSLRYSNEQFF.

This chain uses TRBV7-8 with TRBJ2-1; TRBD1 matches 9 bases. Losses at the gene ends were 1 base for V and 0 bases for J; bases not matched to a gene: 16. CDR3 length: 21 residues. The germline gives CDR1 SGHVS, CDR2 FQNEAQ. The CDR3 is CASSLGSLDDRGFSSYNEQFF. CDR3 DNA sequence: TGTGCCAGCAGCTTAGGAAGTCTCGACGACAGGGGGTTTAGCTCCTACAATGAGCAGTTCTTC.

J is TRBJ2-7 and V is TRBV6-5, with 7 bases fitting TRBD1. J lost 2 bases, V lost 1 base, and 8 bases had no gene match. CDR3 length equals 16 residues. Germline V lookup: CDR1 MNHEY, CDR2 SVGAGI. CDR3 residues: CASSYLGTEQAYEQYF. In DNA, the CDR3 is TGTGCCAGCAGTTACTTGGGGACAGAACAAGCCTACGAGCAGTACTTC.